This T cell receptor (beta chain) was sequenced during a study of T cell responses to AZD1222 COVID-19 vaccine. Overall study findings and caveats: Dominant CD4 TCR responses targeted spike regions 160-218 and 743-854. At baseline, seropositivity was found in only a handful of AZD1222 recipients. It should be noted that donors were predominantly white British and more often female, and clonal diversity was possibly underestimated.

In regard to this clone: No antigen is known for it.

Sequencing used immunoSEQ multiplex PCR; TCRdb keeps in-frame clones, though not all of them. The table shows more than 90,000 clones, with around 88% occurring only once. The CDR3 has 12 residues. The J segment lost 7 bases and the V segment lost 8 bases, leaving 8 bases of the junction unmatched. The V gene's germline CDR1 is GTSNPN and CDR2 SVGIG (reference sequence). The sequences come from peripheral blood, collected 28 days after the second AZD1222 dose. This sequence was found in an adult who received the AZD1222 COVID-19 vaccine. The V and J genes are TRBV30 and TRBJ2-4, with 7 bases identical to TRBD1. CDR3 coding DNA: TGTGCCGTAGACAGGGTACAGAACATTCAGTACTTC. Translating gives CAVDRVQNIQYF.